This TCR beta chain came from a study of blood T cell repertoires in COVID-19. As handled by the study authors: Reference gene primer amplification yielded estimated nucleated cell counts. Data came from immunoSEQ multiplex PCR; TCRdb stores just in-frame clones and leaves some out. Clonal size and the V and J genes are those of that table, whereas D and trimming came from the DNA. This sample has fewer than 150,000 clones; 85% to 90% occur once, and the top ten carry 10% to 13%. The V gene's germline CDR1 is MNHNY and CDR2 SVGAGI (reference sequence). Germline trimming cut 5 bases from V and 4 bases from J; bases unmatched to any gene: 12. The CDR3 loop spans 16 amino acids.

The sample taken for sequencing was peripheral blood. The chain links TRBV6-6 to TRBJ2-7, with TRBD1 matching 9 bases. This clonotype was sampled from a man in his fifties with active or convalescent COVID-19. The CDR3 is CASSGRRGQGIYEQYF. The CDR3 DNA follows: TGTGCCAGCAGTGGCCGGCGGGGACAGGGAATTTACGAGCAGTACTTC.